The clone carrying this T cell receptor (beta chain) was detected many times. The sample's time point: patch test 1, 2 weeks after DPC sensitization. The treatment is: therapeutic diphenylcyclopropenone sensitization with weekly scalp DPC. Blood sampling preceded each patch test application. MiXCR, applied by TCRdb to the RACE reads, yields one record per CDR3 protein. The profile covers about 360,000 distinct CDR3 sequences, with about 4.8% appearing a single time and 2% to 2.5% taken by the ten largest. The entry originates in a study of human T cells and chemical hapten exposure. V was trimmed by 1 base and J by 0 bases, leaving 9 bases between them. This CDR3 has 15 residues. Germline CDR1 and CDR2: SGHTA and FQGNSA.

Material: whole blood, obtained in connection with sensitization to the hapten diphenylcyclopropenone (DPC). The receptor was isolated from a woman aged 45-59 years with alopecia areata. Some clones in this sample may be carry-over from other donors' samples. The rearrangement links TRBV7-2 to TRBJ1-1; a weak D match, TRBD1 (5 bases). The DNA for the CDR3 is TGTGCCAGCAGCTTAGGTGGACACTTGAACACTGAAGCTTTCTTT. Translation gives CASSLGGHLNTEAFF.